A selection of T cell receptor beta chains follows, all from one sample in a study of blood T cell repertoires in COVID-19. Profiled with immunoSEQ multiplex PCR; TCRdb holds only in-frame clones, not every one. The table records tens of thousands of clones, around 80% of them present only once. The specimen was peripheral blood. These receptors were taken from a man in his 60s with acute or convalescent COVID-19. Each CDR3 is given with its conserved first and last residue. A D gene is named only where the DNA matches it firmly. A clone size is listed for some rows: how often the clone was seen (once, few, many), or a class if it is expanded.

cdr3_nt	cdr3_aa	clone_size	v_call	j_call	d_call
TGTGCCAGCAGCGCCCCCGGGAGTGCCGTAGGCGGCTACACCTTC	CASSAPGSAVGGYTF	NA	TRBV5-4	TRBJ1-2	NA
TGTGCCAGCAGCGAGGGGTGGGGAAACACCATATATTTT	CASSEGWGNTIYF	NA	TRBV9	TRBJ1-3	NA
TGTGCCAGCAGCCCCCAACAGGGGGCAAGCGGGGAGCTGTTTTTT	CASSPQQGASGELFF	NA	TRBV7-2	TRBJ2-2	TRBD1
TGTGCCAGCAGCTTCACAGGGACCTTGAACACTGAAGCTTTCTTT	CASSFTGTLNTEAFF	NA	TRBV9	TRBJ1-1	NA
TGTGCCAGCAGCTTGGAGTCTAGCGTCGTAGCGATCGAGTACTTC	CASSLESSVVAIEYF	NA	TRBV7-2	TRBJ2-7	NA
TGTGCCAGCAGTTTATTGAGCGGACAGCCCCAGCATTTT	CASSLLSGQPQHF	NA	TRBV28	TRBJ1-5	NA
TGTGCCAGCAGCTCCTCTTCCTGGGGCCATCAGCCCCAGCATTTT	CASSSSSWGHQPQHF	NA	TRBV7-2	TRBJ1-5	NA
TGTGCCAGCTCACCAAGTCAGGACACCGGGGAGCTGTTTTTT	CASSPSQDTGELFF	NA	TRBV18	TRBJ2-2	NA
TGTGCCAGCAGCTTGCAAGGGGCCAACAATGAGCAGTTCTTC	CASSLQGANNEQFF	NA	TRBV5-4	TRBJ2-1	NA
TGTGCCAGCAGTGAACCCCTCTATGGCTACACCTTC	CASSEPLYGYTF	NA	TRBV6-1	TRBJ1-2	NA
TGCAGCGTTGAGTTTCGACAGTGGACTGAAGCTTTCTTT	CSVEFRQWTEAFF	once	TRBV29-1	TRBJ1-1	NA
TGCAGCGTTGCGGGACAGGGAATTGGAAACACCATATATTTT	CSVAGQGIGNTIYF	NA	TRBV29-1	TRBJ1-3	TRBD1
TGTGCCAGCAGTTTAGGACAGGGGAAGACCCAGTACTTC	CASSLGQGKTQYF	NA	TRBV12-3/TRBV12-4	TRBJ2-5	TRBD1
TGTGCCAGCAGTTTAGGGACTGCCCGGGCGAAGTCGGAGTACTTC	CASSLGTARAKSEYF	NA	TRBV28	TRBJ2-7	NA
TGTGCCAGCAAGATAGGGCAGGGGACTTCACCCCTCCACTTT	CASKIGQGTSPLHF	NA	TRBV2	TRBJ1-6	NA
TGTGCCAGCAGCCCACGACAGGGGCGGGACTATGGCTACACCTTC	CASSPRQGRDYGYTF	NA	TRBV7-2	TRBJ1-2	TRBD1